This T cell receptor beta chain was found in a study of T cells in women clearing cervical HPV infection. The wider study: Case blood drawn at lesion detection; control blood after infection cleared.

A note on this clone: The read terminates 3 residues ahead of where the CDR3 ends, so the germline J gene completes it.

The CDR3 length is 11 residues. The ends were cut back, 5 bases at V and 4 bases at J, with 8 bases in the middle. The germline V gene encodes CDR1 DFQATT and CDR2 SNEGSKA (reference sequence). Sequencing was performed with immunoSEQ multiplex PCR; in TCRdb, only in-frame clones are kept and a portion is missing. Reported are roughly 40,000 clones; the ten largest clones contain 1.2%. The chain links TRBV20-1 to TRBJ1-1; D ambiguous. The clonotype was recovered from a woman between 18 and 70 years old with a cervical HPV16 infection that either progressed to CIN3+ or cleared (not recorded which). Sequencing was carried out using blood buffy coat. The CDR3 is CSARHSTEAFF. CDR3 DNA, as far as it was read: TGCAGTGCTCGCCACAGCACTGAA.